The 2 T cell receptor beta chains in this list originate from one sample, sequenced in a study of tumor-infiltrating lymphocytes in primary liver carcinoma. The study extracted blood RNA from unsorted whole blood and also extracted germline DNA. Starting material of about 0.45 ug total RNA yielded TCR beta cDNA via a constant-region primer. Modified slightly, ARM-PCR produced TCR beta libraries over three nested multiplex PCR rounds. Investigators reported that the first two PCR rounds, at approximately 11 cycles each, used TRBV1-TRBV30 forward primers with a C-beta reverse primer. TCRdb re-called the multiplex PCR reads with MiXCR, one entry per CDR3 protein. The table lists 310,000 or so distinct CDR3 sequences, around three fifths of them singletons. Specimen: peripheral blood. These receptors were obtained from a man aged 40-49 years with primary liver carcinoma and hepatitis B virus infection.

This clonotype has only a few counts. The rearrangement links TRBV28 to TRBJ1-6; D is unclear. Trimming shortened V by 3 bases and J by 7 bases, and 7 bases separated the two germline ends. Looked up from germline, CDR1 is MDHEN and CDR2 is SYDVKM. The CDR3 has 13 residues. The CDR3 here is CASSFARNSPLHF. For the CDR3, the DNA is TGTGCCAGCAGTTTTGCCCGGAATTCACCCCTCCACTTT. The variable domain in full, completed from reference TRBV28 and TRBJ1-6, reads DVKVTQSSRYLVKRTGEKVFLECVQDMDHENMFWYRQDPGLGLRLIYFSYDVKMKEKGDIPEGYSVSREKKERFSLILESASTNQTSMYLCASSFARNSPLHFGNGTRLTVT.

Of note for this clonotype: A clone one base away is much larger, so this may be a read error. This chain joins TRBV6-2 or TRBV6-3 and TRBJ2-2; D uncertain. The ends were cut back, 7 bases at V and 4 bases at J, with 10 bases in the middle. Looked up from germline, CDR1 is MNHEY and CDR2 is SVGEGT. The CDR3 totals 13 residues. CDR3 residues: CASTRPTTGELFF. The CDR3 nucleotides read TGTGCCAGCACTCGTCCGACCACCGGGGAGCTGTTTTTT.